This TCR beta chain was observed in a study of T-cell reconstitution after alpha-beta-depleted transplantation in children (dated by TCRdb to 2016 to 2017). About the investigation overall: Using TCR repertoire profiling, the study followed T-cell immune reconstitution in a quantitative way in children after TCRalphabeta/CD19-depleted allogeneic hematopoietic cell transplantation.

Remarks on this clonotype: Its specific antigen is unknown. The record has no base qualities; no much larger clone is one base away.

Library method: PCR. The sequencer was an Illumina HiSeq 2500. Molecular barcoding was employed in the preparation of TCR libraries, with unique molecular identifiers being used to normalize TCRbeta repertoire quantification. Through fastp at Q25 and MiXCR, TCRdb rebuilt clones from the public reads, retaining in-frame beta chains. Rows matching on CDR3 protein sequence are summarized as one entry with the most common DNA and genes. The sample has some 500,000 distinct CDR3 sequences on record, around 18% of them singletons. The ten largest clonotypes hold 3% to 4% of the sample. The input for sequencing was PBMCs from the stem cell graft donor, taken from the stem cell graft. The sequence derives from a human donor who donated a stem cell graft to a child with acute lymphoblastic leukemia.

The CDR3 is CASSESPTSGSHEQYF. The nucleotide sequence is TGCGCCAGCAGTGAATCCCCGACTAGCGGGAGCCACGAGCAGTACTTC. The V and J segments used are TRBV10-2 and TRBJ2-7; 12 nucleotides in the junction match TRBD2. Looking up the germline V gene yields CDR1 WSHSY and CDR2 SAAADI. Counted from cysteine to phenylalanine, this CDR3 has 16 amino acids. Only the CDR3 DNA stays, 48 bases, in frame from base 1. Clipping removes 3 bases from V and 5 bases from J, with 8 as the unmatched junction base count.